This TCR beta chain derives from a study of siplizumab effects on memory and regulatory T cells. Produced via immunoSEQ multiplex PCR; TCRdb's table is partial and in-frame only. The sample lists 100,000 to 120,000 clones, roughly 89% occurring once. V dropped 5 bases and J dropped 0 bases, with 14 bases sitting between them. This CDR3 is 16 amino acids long. CDR1 MNHNY and CDR2 SVGAGI come from the germline V gene (reference sequence). This clone was detected once. The sample was CD4+ T cells sorted from blood. The V and J genes are TRBV6-6 and TRBJ1-3; D unclear. The clonotype was recovered from a human donor in good health. Here the CDR3 reads CASSTDAPSSGNTIYF. CDR3 DNA sequence: TGTGCCAGCAGTACCGACGCCCCGAGCTCTGGAAACACCATATATTTT.